These 12 T cell receptor beta chains were all obtained from the same sample, sequenced in a study of blood T cell repertoires in COVID-19. Sequencing was performed with immunoSEQ multiplex PCR; in TCRdb, only in-frame clones are kept and a portion is missing. This table holds around 370,000 clones, around 90% found once. The sample consisted of peripheral blood. The receptors stem from a man aged 18 to 35 with active or convalescent COVID-19.

The rearrangement joins TRBV28 to TRBJ2-3; the D is unclear. Trimming took 2 bases from V and 10 from J, leaving 19 bases between them. Germline V gives CDR1 MDHEN, CDR2 SYDVKM. This CDR3 comprises 15 residues. The CDR3 DNA reads as TGTGCCAGCAGTTTAACCGGAGTCACTCCCAGATCGCAGTATTTT. The encoded protein is CASSLTGVTPRSQYF.

This rearrangement joins TRBV7-2 to TRBJ1-4; no clear D. The germline CDR1 and CDR2 sequences are SGHTA and FQGNSA. CDR3 length equals 16 residues. V was cut by 1 base and J by 2 bases, with 11 bases left in between. Here the CDR3 DNA reads TGTGCCAGCAGCTTAGGAACGACCGGGACTAATGAAAAACTGTTTTTT. Its translation: CASSLGTTGTNEKLFF. The entire variable domain, with the rest obtained from reference TRBV7-2 and TRBJ1-4, is as follows: GAGVSQSPSNKVTEKGKDVELRCDPISGHTALYWYRQSLGQGLEFLIYFQGNSAPDKSGLPSDRFSAERTGGSVSTLTIQRTQQEDSAVYLCASSLGTTGTNEKLFFGSGTQLSVL.

The CDR3 protein is CASSGPPTFNEKLFF. The CDR3 DNA reads TGTGCCAGCAGTGGGCCGCCAACTTTTAATGAAAAACTGTTTTTT. The chain is built from TRBV9 and TRBJ1-4; D ambiguous. V was pared by 5 bases and J by 4 bases, with 15 bases between. This CDR3 region has 15 residues. Germline V gives CDR1 SGDLS, CDR2 YYNGEE.

CDR3 nucleotides: TGTGCCAGCAGCTTGACGGGACAGGCGGGTCAGCCCCAGCATTTT. Translation: CASSLTGQAGQPQHF. V is TRBV7-3 and J is TRBJ1-5, with 8 positions matching TRBD1. Per germline, CDR1 SGHTA and CDR2 FQGTGA. V shed 3 bases and J 6 bases; nucleotides not matched to a gene: 7. The CDR3 sequence is 15 residues long.

The J gene is TRBJ2-7, the V gene TRBV28, with 8 bases that match TRBD1. Trimming took 6 bases from V and 4 from J; bases not matched to a gene: 8. Per germline, CDR1 MDHEN and CDR2 SYDVKM. The CDR3 is 14 residues long. The CDR3 loop reads CASRDLRDRYEQYF. The DNA of the CDR3 is TGTGCCAGCAGAGACCTCCGGGACAGGTACGAGCAGTACTTC. The variable domain in full, with the rest retrieved from reference TRBV28 and TRBJ2-7, is DVKVTQSSRYLVKRTGEKVFLECVQDMDHENMFWYRQDPGLGLRLIYFSYDVKMKEKGDIPEGYSVSREKKERFSLILESASTNQTSMYLCASRDLRDRYEQYFGPGTRLTVT.

This chain connects TRBV3-1 (or the pseudogene TRBV3-2) to TRBJ1-6, with D perhaps matching TRBD1 (6 bases). The CDR3 spans 14 residues. V gave up 2 bases and J gave up 7 bases, with 9 bases separating them. Germline CDR1 is LGHDT and CDR2 is YNNKEL (reference sequence). CDR3 residues: CASSQNRENSPLHF. As DNA, the CDR3 is TGTGCCAGCAGCCAAAACAGGGAGAATTCACCCCTCCACTTT.

This clone appeared once. The chain has TRBV10-3 and TRBJ2-1; the D gene is possibly TRBD2 (5 bases). Germline CDR1 is ENHRY and CDR2 is SYGVKD. The germline V and J ends were trimmed by 7 bases and 1 base, with 8 bases remaining between them. The CDR3 covers 13 residues. The CDR3 here is CAINRGSYNEQFF. Here the CDR3 DNA reads TGTGCCATCAACCGGGGTTCCTACAATGAGCAGTTCTTC.

The genes are TRBV11-3 and TRBJ2-1, with TRBD2 identical over 9 bases. The CDR3 is 15 amino acids. Germline V CDR1 and CDR2: SGHNT, YENEEA. The V segment lost 5 bases and the J segment 4 bases; nucleotides outside the gene matches: 6. CDR3 sequence: CASSPRLAAYNEQFF. CDR3 in DNA: TGTGCCAGCAGCCCACGACTAGCGGCTTACAATGAGCAGTTCTTC.

The chain couples TRBV10-3 to TRBJ2-1; 10 bases match TRBD2. Per germline, CDR1 ENHRY and CDR2 SYGVKD. This CDR3 comprises 13 residues. With V trimmed by 6 bases and J by 5 bases, 1 base remained unmatched. This CDR3 reads CAISLAGDNEQFF. As DNA, the CDR3 is TGTGCCATCAGCCTAGCGGGGGACAATGAGCAGTTCTTC.

The chain joins TRBV28 to TRBJ2-7, with D maybe TRBD1 (5 bases). Germline V lookup: CDR1 MDHEN, CDR2 SYDVKM. The length of the CDR3 is 13 residues. The germline V and J ends were trimmed by 7 bases and 5 bases, with 15 bases remaining between them. The CDR3 DNA sequence: TGTGCCAGCAAAGGGCAGGGTCCCCACGAGCAGTACTTC. Its translation is CASKGQGPHEQYF.

Regarding this clone: A read error may produce the germline difference seen at one junction end. The genes are TRBV12-3 or TRBV12-4 and TRBJ1-1; D possibly corresponds to TRBD1 (6 bases). The CDR3 contains 11 residues. In DNA form, the CDR3 reads TGTGCCAGCAGCCCCCAAAGGACAGCTTTGTTT. Protein product: CASSPQRTALF.

The chain uses TRBV18 and TRBJ1-3; 9 bases agree with TRBD1. Trimming cost V 6 bases and J 2 bases; bases outside gene matches: 8. There are 16 residues in the CDR3. Per the germline V gene, CDR1 is KGHSH and CDR2 is LQKENI. In DNA form, the CDR3 reads TGTGCCAGCTCTCCAACTACAGGGGGCACTGGAAACACCATATATTTT. Its translation: CASSPTTGGTGNTIYF.